The 17 T cell receptor beta chains listed next were all sequenced from one sample in a study of blood T cell repertoires in COVID-19. Generated by immunoSEQ multiplex PCR, the TCRdb table keeps only in-frame clones and is missing some. Seen here are a few hundred thousand clones, less than 95% observed once, and the top ten hold around 0.6%. Sample: PBMCs or T cells enriched from blood (not recorded which). These receptor sequences come from a man between 18 and 35 years old who had recovered from COVID-19.

The chain links TRBV25-1 to TRBJ1-2, with TRBD1 as a possible D gene (6 bases). The CDR3 has 15 residues. The germline gives CDR1 MGHDK, CDR2 SYGVNS. The V end lost 3 bases, the J end lost 5 bases, and 16 bases lay between the germline ends. The CDR3 nucleotides are TGTGCCAGCAGTGATGGGGGGGCGCAAGGTTATGGCTACACCTTC. Translation: CASSDGGAQGYGYTF.

V usage is TRBV27 and J usage is TRBJ2-7, with unresolved D. The germline V and J ends were trimmed by 6 bases and 2 bases, with 17 bases remaining between them. In germline, CDR1 is MNHEY, CDR2 SMNVEV (reference sequence). The CDR3 has 15 amino acids. CDR3 region: CASSLTWPITYEQYF. The CDR3 DNA follows: TGTGCCAGCAGCCTTACCTGGCCAATAACCTACGAGCAGTACTTC.

This chain links TRBV3-1 (or the pseudogene TRBV3-2) with TRBJ2-1; D perhaps matches TRBD1 (6 bases). Trimming removed 1 base at V and 14 bases at J, with 15 bases between. The CDR3 runs to 13 residues. The germline gives CDR1 LGHDT, CDR2 YNNKEL (reference sequence). The CDR3 is CASSQVVGGTEFF. The CDR3 region has the DNA TGTGCCAGCAGCCAAGTGGTTGGGGGCACCGAGTTCTTC.

The chain uses TRBV3-1 (or the pseudogene TRBV3-2) and TRBJ2-5; 7 nucleotides match TRBD2. Germline values: CDR1 LGHDT, CDR2 YNNKEL (reference sequence). The CDR3 contains 16 residues. Trimming cost V 2 bases and J 1 base; bases outside gene matches: 7. The CDR3 coding sequence is TGTGCCAGCAGCCAATCCGTAGCGGGCCCCCAAGAGACCCAGTACTTC. Protein: CASSQSVAGPQETQYF.

The chain links TRBV4-1 to TRBJ2-7; TRBD1 aligns across 10 bases. The CDR3 length is 16 residues. Unmatched junction bases numbered 4, after V lost 1 base and J lost 1 base. Germline V gene data show CDR1 as MGHRA and CDR2 as YSYEKL. Here the CDR3 DNA reads TGCGCCAGCAGCCAAGTGGTGGGACAGGGGTCCTACGAGCAGTACTTC. Its protein product is CASSQVVGQGSYEQYF.

This clone came up once. The CDR3 sequence is CASSSTVTNYGYTF. CDR3 bases: TGTGCCAGCAGTTCTACAGTCACTAACTATGGCTACACCTTC. This chain links TRBV28 with TRBJ1-2, with unresolved D. The CDR3 is 14 amino acids. The V and J ends lost 4 bases and 0 bases respectively, with 9 bases between them. Germline V gives CDR1 MDHEN, CDR2 SYDVKM.

V usage is TRBV5-4 and J usage is TRBJ1-6, with a tentative D call TRBD1 (6 bases). Trimming took off 5 bases at V and 0 bases at J, with 15 bases between the two ends. This CDR3 has 17 residues. Germline V gene sequence: CDR1 SGHNT, CDR2 YYREEE (reference sequence). CDR3 DNA: TGTGCCAGCAGACCGGGACACCCGAGCTCCTATAATTCACCCCTCCACTTT. Translated, it gives CASRPGHPSSYNSPLHF.

This chain links TRBV27 with TRBJ1-2; 12 bases agree with TRBD1. CDR3 size: 15 residues. Per germline, CDR1 MNHEY and CDR2 SMNVEV (reference sequence). Trimming at V came to 5 bases and at J to 8 bases, leaving 9 bases not matched to a gene. The CDR3 DNA reads as TGTGCCAGCAGTGACTCCGGGACAGGGGGCGCGGGCTACACCTTC. Translated, it gives CASSDSGTGGAGYTF.

The chain joins TRBV30 to TRBJ1-2; 9 bases fit TRBD1. The V gene's germline CDR1 is GTSNPN and CDR2 SVGIG (reference sequence). The CDR3 consists of 14 residues. Trimming took 3 bases from V and 8 from J; bases not matched to a gene: 10. The CDR3: CAWSGPGQGSGYTF. CDR3 bases: TGTGCCTGGAGCGGACCGGGACAGGGTTCCGGCTACACCTTC. Variable domain in full (rest from reference TRBV30 and TRBJ1-2): SQTIHQWPATLVQPVGSPLSLECTVEGTSNPNLYWYRQAAGRGLQLLFYSVGIGQISSEVPQNLSASRPQDRQFILSSKKLLLSDSGFYLCAWSGPGQGSGYTFGSGTRLTVV.

This rearrangement joins TRBV28 to TRBJ1-5, with D possibly matching TRBD1 (5 bases). Germline-derived CDR1 and CDR2 are MDHEN and SYDVKM. This CDR3 is built from 15 residues. The V and J ends lost 5 bases and 2 bases respectively, with 13 bases between them. The CDR3 nucleotides are TGTGCCAGCAGTGGGGCAGGGTCGGGCAATCAGCCCCAGCATTTT. Amino acid sequence: CASSGAGSGNQPQHF. The full variable domain, rest sourced from reference TRBV28 and TRBJ1-5, is DVKVTQSSRYLVKRTGEKVFLECVQDMDHENMFWYRQDPGLGLRLIYFSYDVKMKEKGDIPEGYSVSREKKERFSLILESASTNQTSMYLCASSGAGSGNQPQHFGDGTRLSIL.

This chain links TRBV12-5 with TRBJ2-7; D unclear. Trimming pared 9 bases from V and 5 bases from J, leaving 23 bases between. The CDR3 is made up of 15 amino acids. The germline V gene has CDR1 LGHNT and CDR2 FRNRAP. The CDR3 sequence is CARSDQSPPPDEQYF. DNA of the CDR3: TGTGCTAGGAGCGACCAGTCGCCTCCACCGGACGAGCAGTACTTC.

This chain uses TRBV5-1 with TRBJ1-2; a possible D gene is TRBD1 (5 bases). CDR1 SGHRS and CDR2 YFSETQ come from the germline V gene. The CDR3 sequence is 14 residues long. V lost 0 bases to trimming and J lost 4 bases, with 10 bases between them. Here the CDR3 DNA reads TGCGCCAGCAGCTTGGGGGGGGAAGGCTATGGCTACACCTTC. Protein sequence: CASSLGGEGYGYTF.

The chain employs TRBV20-1 and TRBJ1-1; unclear D gene. Trimming cost V 2 bases and J 12 bases, with 13 bases left between them. This CDR3 is built from 11 residues. In germline, CDR1 is DFQATT, CDR2 SNEGSKA (reference sequence). The CDR3 DNA sequence: TGCAGTGCTAGACGGTACCGTGATCCTTTCTTT. This sequence encodes CSARRYRDPFF.

V and J are TRBV5-6 and TRBJ1-5, with D possibly TRBD1 on 5 matching bases. The CDR3 has 13 amino acids. Germline CDR1 is SGHDT and CDR2 is YYEEEE. Trimming took off 7 bases at V and 5 bases at J, with 13 bases between the two ends. CDR3 DNA: TGTGCCAGCCCTATCGGGGGTCATCAGCCCCAGCATTTT. Its translation is CASPIGGHQPQHF.

This CDR3 is CASSEAAGTTEAFF. DNA for the CDR3: TGTGCCAGCAGTGAAGCCGCGGGTACTACTGAAGCTTTCTTT. J is TRBJ1-1 and V is TRBV6-1, with D uncertain. Germline CDR1 reads MNHNS; CDR2 reads SASEGT. The CDR3 is 14 residues long. V lost 0 bases and J 5 bases, leaving 10 bases between the germline ends.

The chain uses TRBV11-3 and TRBJ2-1; D gene unclear. Trimming cost V 4 bases and J 9 bases, with 13 bases left between them. CDR1 is SGHNT and CDR2 is YENEEA in the germline V gene. This CDR3 spans 13 amino acids. The CDR3 sequence: CASSSSGRGEQFF. The DNA for the CDR3 is TGTGCCAGCAGCTCCAGTGGGCGTGGTGAGCAGTTCTTC.

The gene calls are TRBV9 and TRBJ1-1; 10 nucleotides line up with TRBD1. Germline V gives CDR1 SGDLS, CDR2 YYNGEE. J gave up 1 base and V 0 bases, and 0 bases lay outside the gene matches. The CDR3 is 15 residues long. The CDR3 coding sequence is TGTGCCAGCAGCGTAGGGACAGGGGGGAACACTGAAGCTTTCTTT. It encodes CASSVGTGGNTEAFF.